Below are 20 T cell receptor beta chains sequenced from a single sample in a study of blood T cells in healthy people across ages. Together with a sample-barcoded 5' primer, a J-beta primer mix was included in a second PCR lasting about 6 to 11 cycles. TCRdb independently ran MiXCR on the 5' RACE reads; one entry per CDR3 protein. This table holds over 1,300,000 distinct CDR3 sequences, 59% found once. What was sequenced was blood. Receptors were obtained from a man younger than 35 in good health.

The table lists this clonotype with a few counts. The CDR3 coding sequence is TGTGCCAGCTCACCTGGGTCCCTATACGAGCAGTACTTC. Translating it yields CASSPGSLYEQYF. The V and J genes are TRBV18 and TRBJ2-7; D is unclear. V lost 3 bases and J 4 bases, leaving 10 bases between the germline ends. Germline CDR1 is KGHSH and CDR2 is LQKENI. This CDR3 comprises 13 residues.

The chain uses TRBV28 and TRBJ2-5, with 8 bases lining up with TRBD1. The J call is uncertain, as TRBJ2-7 better fits the DNA end. Germline assignment: CDR1 MDHEN and CDR2 SYDVKM. The CDR3 is made up of 16 amino acids. CDR3 sequence reads: CASSSPGTGALYEQYF. CDR3 nucleotides: TGTGCCAGCAGTTCTCCCGGGACAGGAGCATTGTACGAGCAGTACTTC.

About this clonotype itself: Germline and junction disagree at one end, which may indicate a read error. The chain is built from TRBV4-2 and TRBJ2-7; D gene unclear. There are 13 residues in the CDR3. CDR1 is LGHNA and CDR2 is YNFKEQ in the germline V gene. The CDR3 bases are TGTGTCAGCAGCCAAGAAACGACCTACGAGCAGTACTTC. Translation: CVSSQETTYEQYF.

The chain combines TRBV7-6 with TRBJ1-6; D remains unclear. The CDR3 spans 14 residues. CDR1 and CDR2 from the germline V gene are SGHVS and FNYEAQ. V gave up 6 bases and J gave up 7 bases, with 13 bases separating them. The CDR3 protein is CASRVGVENSPLHF. CDR3 DNA: TGTGCCAGCAGAGTCGGGGTAGAAAATTCACCCCTCCACTTT.

The rearrangement joins TRBV14 to TRBJ1-6, with 7 bases matching TRBD1. This CDR3 is built from 15 residues. Looked up from germline, CDR1 is SGHDN and CDR2 is FVKESK. Trimming cost V 4 bases and J 6 bases; bases outside gene matches: 6. The DNA of the CDR3 is TGTGCCAGCAGCCGGCGGGACAGATCTAATTCACCCCTCCACTTT. Protein: CASSRRDRSNSPLHF.

Worth noting for this clonotype: A junction boundary mismatches the germline segment, possibly from a read error. This rearrangement joins TRBV7-9 to TRBJ1-2; 7 bases are a match to TRBD1. The germline V gene encodes CDR1 SEHNR and CDR2 FQNEAQ (reference sequence). CDR3 length: 15 amino acids. The CDR3: CASGLTRDSSYGYTF. The CDR3 DNA is TGTGCCAGCGGCTTAACCCGGGACAGCAGCTATGGCTACACCTTC.

The J gene is TRBJ2-7, the V gene TRBV5-1, with 7 bases aligning to TRBD1. Germline V gene data show CDR1 as SGHRS and CDR2 as YFSETQ. Trimming at V came to 4 bases and at J to 8 bases, leaving 12 bases not matched to a gene. The CDR3 length is 14 residues. The CDR3 DNA reads as TGCGCCAGCAGCGCGCCGGGACAGACATACAAGCAGTACTTC. It codes for CASSAPGQTYKQYF.

This clonotype is a singleton in its sample. V gene TRBV6-5 combines with J gene TRBJ2-1, with a weak D call TRBD1 (6 bases). Germline lookup yields CDR1 MNHEY and CDR2 SVGAGI. Trimming stripped 6 bases from V and 4 bases from J, with 10 bases between. The CDR3 is 13 residues long. CDR3 amino acids: CASRPGQYNEQFF. CDR3 coding DNA: TGTGCCAGCAGACCAGGACAGTACAATGAGCAGTTCTTC.

The chain employs TRBV7-9 and TRBJ2-3; 8 bases are a match to TRBD2. Germline-derived CDR1 and CDR2 are SEHNR and FQNEAQ (reference sequence). V was clipped by 2 bases and J by 5 bases; unmatched bases: 3. The CDR3 has 14 residues. For the CDR3, the DNA is TGTGCCAGCAGCTTACCGGGGGGGATAGATACGCAGTATTTT. Its protein product is CASSLPGGIDTQYF.

This clonotype was counted only a few times. The chain joins TRBV7-9 to TRBJ2-1, with a weak D call TRBD1 (5 bases). V lost 5 bases to trimming and J lost 9 bases, with 20 bases between them. The CDR3 runs to 15 residues. Germline-derived CDR1 and CDR2 are SEHNR and FQNEAQ (reference sequence). The CDR3 is CASSPPPGNHFEQFF. CDR3 bases: TGTGCCAGCAGCCCCCCCCCAGGGAATCATTTTGAGCAGTTCTTC.

This chain joins TRBV20-1 and TRBJ2-5, with a tentative D call TRBD1 (5 bases). The CDR3 spans 12 residues. V gave up 6 bases and J gave up 4 bases, with 12 bases separating them. CDR1 is DFQATT, CDR2 SNEGSKA, per germline (reference sequence). CDR3 sequence (DNA): TGCAGTGCCCCATTGGGGCTAGAGACCCAGTACTTC. Translating it yields CSAPLGLETQYF.

This clonotype turned up a few times. This chain links TRBV12-3 or TRBV12-4 with TRBJ2-1; 7 bases are a match to TRBD1. CDR3 size: 16 residues. V lost 3 bases, J lost 1 base, and 6 bases stayed unmatched. The CDR3 spells CASSFGAGGSYNEQFF. The CDR3 DNA reads as TGTGCCAGCAGTTTCGGGGCAGGGGGTTCCTACAATGAGCAGTTCTTC.

V and J are TRBV27 and TRBJ2-2; D gene ambiguous. Trimming shortened V by 10 bases and J by 2 bases, and 5 bases separated the two germline ends. Looked up from germline, CDR1 is MNHEY and CDR2 is SMNVEV (reference sequence). The CDR3 contains 11 residues. CDR3 DNA: TGTGCCACCCGAAACACCGGGGAGCTGTTTTTT. This codes for CATRNTGELFF.

The V and J genes are TRBV20-1 and TRBJ1-2; D gene uncertain. The germline V gene has CDR1 DFQATT and CDR2 SNEGSKA (reference sequence). CDR3 length: 12 residues. Deletions cut 6 bases from V and 10 bases from J, with 18 bases between. The CDR3 is CSAPPVGQDYTF. In DNA, the CDR3 is TGCAGTGCCCCACCGGTAGGGCAGGACTACACCTTC.

The gene calls are TRBV6-6 and TRBJ1-5; TRBD1 matches 7 bases. This CDR3 has 17 residues. Losses at the gene ends were 5 bases for V and 2 bases for J; bases not matched to a gene: 12. Germline V gene sequence: CDR1 MNHNY, CDR2 SVGAGI (reference sequence). The chain's CDR3 is CASSRRDSGLGNQPQHF. The CDR3 nucleotides read TGTGCCAGCAGTCGCCGGGACAGCGGTCTTGGCAATCAGCCCCAGCATTTT.

This chain joins TRBV27 and TRBJ1-2; D gene ambiguous. Germline V lookup: CDR1 MNHEY, CDR2 SMNVEV (reference sequence). The CDR3 extends over 16 amino acids. The germline V and J ends were trimmed by 3 bases and 0 bases, with 14 bases remaining between them. In nucleotides, the CDR3 is TGTGCCAGCAGTTTCACAAGTAGGAGAGCTAACTATGGCTACACCTTC. Translating it yields CASSFTSRRANYGYTF.

This clonotype was seen more than once but under ten times. The genes are TRBV29-1 and TRBJ2-1, with 10 bases identical to TRBD2. Trimming took 1 base from V and 0 from J; bases not matched to a gene: 6. CDR3 length equals 17 residues. Germline V gene data show CDR1 as SQVTM and CDR2 as ANQGSEA. In DNA form, the CDR3 reads TGCAGCGTTGAAGGTTTTCCTAGCGGGGGCTCCTACAATGAGCAGTTCTTC. The encoded protein is CSVEGFPSGGSYNEQFF.

The chain has TRBV20-1 and TRBJ2-1; the match to TRBD2 covers 7 bases. The J segment lost 10 bases and the V segment lost 1 base, leaving 13 bases of the junction unmatched. The CDR3 is 15 residues long. CDR1 and CDR2 (germline): DFQATT, SNEGSKA (reference sequence). The CDR3 nucleotides read TGCAGTGCTAGAGGACCGACGGCGGGGGAGGGGGAGCAGTTCTTC. Residues: CSARGPTAGEGEQFF.

V is TRBV24-1 and J is TRBJ1-1, with 7 positions matching TRBD1. The CDR3 is 14 residues long. Germline V gives CDR1 KGHDR, CDR2 SFDVKD. The J segment lost 1 base and the V segment lost 9 bases, leaving 7 bases of the junction unmatched. The CDR3 is CATRSGTANTEAFF. As DNA, the CDR3 is TGTGCCACCCGAAGTGGGACAGCGAACACTGAAGCTTTCTTT.

This clonotype appeared once. V and J are TRBV30 and TRBJ2-5; D gene uncertain. The CDR3 extends over 10 amino acids. Germline lookup yields CDR1 GTSNPN and CDR2 SVGIG (reference sequence). The V gene lost 5 bases and the J gene lost 4 bases, with 5 bases spanning the gap. The CDR3 protein is CAWGVETQYF. In DNA form, the CDR3 reads TGTGCCTGGGGAGTAGAGACCCAGTACTTC.